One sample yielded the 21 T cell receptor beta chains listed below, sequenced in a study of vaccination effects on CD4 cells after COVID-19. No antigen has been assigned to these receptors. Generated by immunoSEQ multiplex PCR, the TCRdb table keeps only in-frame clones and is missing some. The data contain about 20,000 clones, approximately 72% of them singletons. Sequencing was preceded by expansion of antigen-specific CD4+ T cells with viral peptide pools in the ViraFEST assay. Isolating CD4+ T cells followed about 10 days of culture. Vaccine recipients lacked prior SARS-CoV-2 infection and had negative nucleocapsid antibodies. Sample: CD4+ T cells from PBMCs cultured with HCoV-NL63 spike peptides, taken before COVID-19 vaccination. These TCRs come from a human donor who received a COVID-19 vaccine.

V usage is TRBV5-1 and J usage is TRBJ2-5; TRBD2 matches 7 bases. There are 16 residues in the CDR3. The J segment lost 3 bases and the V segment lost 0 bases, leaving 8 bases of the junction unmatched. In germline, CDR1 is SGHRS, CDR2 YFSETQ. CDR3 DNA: TGCGCCAGCAGCTTGGATGGGCGGGGGAAAGAAGAGACCCAGTACTTC. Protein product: CASSLDGRGKEETQYF.

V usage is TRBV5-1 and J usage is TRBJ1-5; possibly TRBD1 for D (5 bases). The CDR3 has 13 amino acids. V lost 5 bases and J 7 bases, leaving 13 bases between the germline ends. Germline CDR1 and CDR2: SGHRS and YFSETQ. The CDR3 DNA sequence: TGCGCCAGCAGTCGGGACGGTGAACAGCCCCAGCATTTT. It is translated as CASSRDGEQPQHF.

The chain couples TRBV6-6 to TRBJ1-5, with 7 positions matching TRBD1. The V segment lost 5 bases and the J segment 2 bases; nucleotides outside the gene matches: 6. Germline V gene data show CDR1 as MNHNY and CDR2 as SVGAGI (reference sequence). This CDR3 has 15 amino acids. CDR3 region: CASSDRVWGNQPQHF. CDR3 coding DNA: TGTGCCAGCAGTGACAGGGTCTGGGGCAATCAGCCCCAGCATTTT.

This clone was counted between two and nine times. The CDR3 region is CASSEKGYGYTF. CDR3 bases: TGTGCCAGCAGTGAAAAGGGCTACGGCTACACCTTC. The rearrangement joins TRBV2 to TRBJ1-2; D remains unclear. V was cut by 2 bases and J by 8 bases, with 9 bases left in between. The CDR3 spans 12 residues. The germline V gene encodes CDR1 SNHLY and CDR2 FYNNEI.

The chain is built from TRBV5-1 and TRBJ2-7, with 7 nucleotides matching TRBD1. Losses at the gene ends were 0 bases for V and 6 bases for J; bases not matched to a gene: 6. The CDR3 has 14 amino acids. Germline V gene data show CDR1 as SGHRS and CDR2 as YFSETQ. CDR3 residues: CASSLGQGRGEQYF. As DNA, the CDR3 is TGCGCCAGCAGCTTGGGACAGGGTAGGGGCGAGCAGTACTTC.

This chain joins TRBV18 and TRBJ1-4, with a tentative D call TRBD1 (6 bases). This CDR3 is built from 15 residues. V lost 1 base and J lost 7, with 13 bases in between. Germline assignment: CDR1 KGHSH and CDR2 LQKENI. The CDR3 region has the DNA TGTGCCAGCTCACCACAAAGCAGGGACACTGAAAAACTGTTTTTT. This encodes CASSPQSRDTEKLFF.

The CDR3 coding sequence is TGTGCCAGCAGCCCTGGGTCCTACCGTGGTGAGCAGTTCTTC. Translating it yields CASSPGSYRGEQFF. The chain joins TRBV5-6 to TRBJ2-1; D uncertain. The V end lost 4 bases, the J end lost 9 bases, and 17 bases lay between the germline ends. Per the germline V gene, CDR1 is SGHDT and CDR2 is YYEEEE. The CDR3 is made up of 14 amino acids.

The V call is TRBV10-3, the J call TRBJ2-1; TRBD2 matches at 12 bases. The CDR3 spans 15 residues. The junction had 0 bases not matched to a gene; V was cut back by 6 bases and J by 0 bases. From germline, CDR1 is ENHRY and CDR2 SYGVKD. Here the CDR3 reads CAIRTSGSSYNEQFF. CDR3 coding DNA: TGTGCCATCAGGACTAGCGGGAGCTCCTACAATGAGCAGTTCTTC.

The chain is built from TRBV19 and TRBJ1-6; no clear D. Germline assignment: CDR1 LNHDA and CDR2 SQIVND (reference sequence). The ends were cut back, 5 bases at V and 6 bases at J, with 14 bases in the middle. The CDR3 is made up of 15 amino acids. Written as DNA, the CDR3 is TGTGCCAGTAGTCCGTACAGTTTTACTAATTCACCCCTCCACTTT. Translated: CASSPYSFTNSPLHF.

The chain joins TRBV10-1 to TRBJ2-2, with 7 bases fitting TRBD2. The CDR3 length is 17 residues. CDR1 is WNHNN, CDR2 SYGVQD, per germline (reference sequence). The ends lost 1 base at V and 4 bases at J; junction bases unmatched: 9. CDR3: CASSEWGSSGTTGELFF. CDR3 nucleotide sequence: TGCGCCAGCAGTGAGTGGGGATCTAGCGGAACCACCGGGGAGCTGTTTTTT.

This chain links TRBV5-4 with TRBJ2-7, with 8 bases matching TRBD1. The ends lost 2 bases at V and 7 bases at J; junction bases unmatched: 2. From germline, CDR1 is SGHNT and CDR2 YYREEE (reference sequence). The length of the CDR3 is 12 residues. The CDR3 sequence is CASSFQGAEQYF. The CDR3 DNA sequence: TGTGCCAGCAGCTTCCAGGGGGCGGAGCAGTACTTC.

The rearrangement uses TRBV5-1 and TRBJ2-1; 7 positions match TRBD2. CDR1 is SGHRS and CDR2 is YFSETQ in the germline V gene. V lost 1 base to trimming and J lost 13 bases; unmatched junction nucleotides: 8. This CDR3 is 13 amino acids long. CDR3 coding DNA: TGCGCCAGCAGCTTGAAGGGAGGGAGGGGACAGTTCTTC. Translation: CASSLKGGRGQFF.

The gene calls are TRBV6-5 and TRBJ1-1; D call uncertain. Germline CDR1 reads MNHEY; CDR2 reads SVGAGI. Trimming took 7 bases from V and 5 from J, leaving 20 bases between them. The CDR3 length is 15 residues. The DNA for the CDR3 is TGTGCCAGCAAAAAAGCGGCAGCCGATTTAACTGAAGCTTTCTTT. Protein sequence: CASKKAAADLTEAFF.

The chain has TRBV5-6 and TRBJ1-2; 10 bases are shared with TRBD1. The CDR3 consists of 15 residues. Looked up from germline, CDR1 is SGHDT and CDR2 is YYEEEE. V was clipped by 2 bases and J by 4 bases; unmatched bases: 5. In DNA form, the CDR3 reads TGTGCCAGCAGCTTCGGGACAGGGGTTACCTATGGCTACACCTTC. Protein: CASSFGTGVTYGYTF.

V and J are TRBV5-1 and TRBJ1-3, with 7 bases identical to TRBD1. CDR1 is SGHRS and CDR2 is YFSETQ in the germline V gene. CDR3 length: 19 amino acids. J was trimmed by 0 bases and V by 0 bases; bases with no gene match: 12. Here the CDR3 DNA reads TGCGCCAGCAGCTTGGGCGAGTGGAGACAGGGCTACTCTGGAAACACCATATATTTT. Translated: CASSLGEWRQGYSGNTIYF.

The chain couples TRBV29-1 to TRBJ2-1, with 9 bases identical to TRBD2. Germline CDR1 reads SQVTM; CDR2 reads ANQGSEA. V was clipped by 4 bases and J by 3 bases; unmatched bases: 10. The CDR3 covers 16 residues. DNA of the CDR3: TGCAGCGTTGCCCAAAGGCTAGCGGGAAGCTACAATGAGCAGTTCTTC. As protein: CSVAQRLAGSYNEQFF.

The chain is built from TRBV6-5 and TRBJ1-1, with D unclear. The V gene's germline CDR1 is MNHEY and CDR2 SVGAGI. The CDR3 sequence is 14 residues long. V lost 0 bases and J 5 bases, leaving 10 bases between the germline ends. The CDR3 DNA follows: TGTGCCAGCAGTTACTCGATTACGGCTACTGAAGCTTTCTTT. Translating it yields CASSYSITATEAFF.

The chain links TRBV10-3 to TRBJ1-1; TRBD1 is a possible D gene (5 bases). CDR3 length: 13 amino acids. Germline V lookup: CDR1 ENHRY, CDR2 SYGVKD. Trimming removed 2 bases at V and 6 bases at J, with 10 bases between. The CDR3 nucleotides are TGTGCCATCAGTGAGGGGAAGGGGTCTGAAGCTTTCTTT. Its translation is CAISEGKGSEAFF.

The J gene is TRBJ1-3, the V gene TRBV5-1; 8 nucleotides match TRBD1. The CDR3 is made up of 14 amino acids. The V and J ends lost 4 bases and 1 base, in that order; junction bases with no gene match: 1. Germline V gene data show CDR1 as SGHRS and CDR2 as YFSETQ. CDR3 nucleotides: TGCGCCAGCAGCGGACAGGGTTCTGGAAACACCATATATTTT. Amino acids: CASSGQGSGNTIYF. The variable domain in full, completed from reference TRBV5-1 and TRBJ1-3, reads KAGVTQTPRYLIKTRGQQVTLSCSPISGHRSVSWYQQTPGQGLQFLFEYFSETQRNKGNFPGRFSGRQFSNSRSEMNVSTLELGDSALYLCASSGQGSGNTIYFGEGSWLTVV.

The CDR3 loop reads CASSGDSTGGVYNEQFF. The CDR3, as DNA: TGTGCCAGCAGCGGGGATAGCACGGGAGGGGTCTACAATGAGCAGTTCTTC. The chain couples TRBV5-5 to TRBJ2-1; 8 positions match TRBD2. Germline CDR1 is SGHKS and CDR2 is YYEKEE (reference sequence). J was trimmed by 3 bases and V by 4 bases; bases with no gene match: 12. This CDR3 is built from 17 residues.

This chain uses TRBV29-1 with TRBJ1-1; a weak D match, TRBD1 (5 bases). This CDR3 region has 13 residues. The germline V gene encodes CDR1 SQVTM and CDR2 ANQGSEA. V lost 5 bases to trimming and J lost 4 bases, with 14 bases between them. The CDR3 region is CSVFRTSSTEAFF. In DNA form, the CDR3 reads TGCAGCGTTTTCAGGACATCAAGCACTGAAGCTTTCTTT.